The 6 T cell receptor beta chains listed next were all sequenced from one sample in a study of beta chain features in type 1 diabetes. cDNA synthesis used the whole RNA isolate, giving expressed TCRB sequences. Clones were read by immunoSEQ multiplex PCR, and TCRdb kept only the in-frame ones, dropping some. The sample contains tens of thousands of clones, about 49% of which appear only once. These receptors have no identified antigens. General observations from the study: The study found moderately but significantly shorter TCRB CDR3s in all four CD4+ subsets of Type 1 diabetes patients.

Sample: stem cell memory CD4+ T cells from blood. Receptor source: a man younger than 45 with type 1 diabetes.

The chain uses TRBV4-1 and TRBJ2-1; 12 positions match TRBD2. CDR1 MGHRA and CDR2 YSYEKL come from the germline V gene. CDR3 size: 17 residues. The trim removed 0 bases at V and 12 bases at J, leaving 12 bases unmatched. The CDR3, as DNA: TGCGCCAGCAGCCAAGATTCTAGCGGGAGGGGGCGGTTATGGCAGTTCTTC. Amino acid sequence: CASSQDSSGRGRLWQFF.

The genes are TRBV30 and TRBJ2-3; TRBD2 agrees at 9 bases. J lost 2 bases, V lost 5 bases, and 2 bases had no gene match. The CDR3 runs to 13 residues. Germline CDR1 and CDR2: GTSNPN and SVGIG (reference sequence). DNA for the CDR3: TGTGCCTGGGGACTAGCGTTCACAGATACGCAGTATTTT. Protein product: CAWGLAFTDTQYF. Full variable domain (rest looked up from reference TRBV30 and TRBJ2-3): SQTIHQWPATLVQPVGSPLSLECTVEGTSNPNLYWYRQAAGRGLQLLFYSVGIGQISSEVPQNLSASRPQDRQFILSSKKLLLSDSGFYLCAWGLAFTDTQYFGPGTRLTVL.

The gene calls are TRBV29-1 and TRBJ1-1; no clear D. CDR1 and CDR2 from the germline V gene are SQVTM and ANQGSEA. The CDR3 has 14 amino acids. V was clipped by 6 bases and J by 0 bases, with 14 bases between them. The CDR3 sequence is CSVGTQVMNTEAFF. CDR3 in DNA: TGCAGCGTAGGAACCCAGGTAATGAACACTGAAGCTTTCTTT.

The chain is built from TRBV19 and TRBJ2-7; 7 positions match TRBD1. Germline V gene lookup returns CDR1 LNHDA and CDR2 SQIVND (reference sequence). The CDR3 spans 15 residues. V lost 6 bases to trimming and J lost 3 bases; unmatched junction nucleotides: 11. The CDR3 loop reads CASRNTDRASYEQYF. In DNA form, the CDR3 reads TGTGCCAGTAGGAATACCGACAGGGCAAGCTACGAGCAGTACTTC.

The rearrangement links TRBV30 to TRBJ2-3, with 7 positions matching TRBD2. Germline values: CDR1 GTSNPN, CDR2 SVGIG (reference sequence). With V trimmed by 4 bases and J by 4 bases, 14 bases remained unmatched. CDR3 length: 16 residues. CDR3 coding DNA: TGTGCCTGGAAAGTTGGGCTAGCGGACGTTTCAGATACGCAGTATTTT. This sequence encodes CAWKVGLADVSDTQYF.

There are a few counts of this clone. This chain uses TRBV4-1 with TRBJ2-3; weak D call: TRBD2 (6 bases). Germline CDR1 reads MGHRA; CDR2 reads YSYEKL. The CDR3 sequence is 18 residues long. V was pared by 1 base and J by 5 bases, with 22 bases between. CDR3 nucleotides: TGCGCCAGCAGCCAAGGGCTCCCCCTGCAGGGAGGTGGAGATACGCAGTATTTT. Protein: CASSQGLPLQGGGDTQYF.